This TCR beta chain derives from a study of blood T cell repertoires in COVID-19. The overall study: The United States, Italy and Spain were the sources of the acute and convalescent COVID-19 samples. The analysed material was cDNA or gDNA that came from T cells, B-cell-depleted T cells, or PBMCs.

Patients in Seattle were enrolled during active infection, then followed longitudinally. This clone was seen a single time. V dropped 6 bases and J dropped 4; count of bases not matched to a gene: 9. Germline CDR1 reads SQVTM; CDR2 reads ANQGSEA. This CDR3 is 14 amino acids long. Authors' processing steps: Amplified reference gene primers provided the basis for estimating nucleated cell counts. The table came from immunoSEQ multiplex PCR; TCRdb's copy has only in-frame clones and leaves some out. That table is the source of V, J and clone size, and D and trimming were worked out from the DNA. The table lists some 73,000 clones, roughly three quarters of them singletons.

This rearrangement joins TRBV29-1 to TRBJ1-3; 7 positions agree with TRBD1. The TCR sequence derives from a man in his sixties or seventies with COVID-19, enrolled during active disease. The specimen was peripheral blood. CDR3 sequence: CSVRRETGGNTIYF. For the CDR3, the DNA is TGCAGCGTCCGTCGCGAGACAGGGGGAAACACCATATATTTT.